Listed below are T cell receptor beta chains from one sample, sequenced in a study of T cell responses to AZD1222 COVID-19 vaccine. Assay: immunoSEQ multiplex PCR; the TCRdb copy retains only in-frame clones and omits some. The table records about 140,000 clones, around 92% of them present only once. Source: peripheral blood, taken after recovery from COVID-19. These receptors were obtained from an adult who had recovered from COVID-19. The conserved cysteine and the conserved F or W are not part of the CDR3 here. The D gene is left open where the match is weak. Only some rows state a clone size, as once, few, many or a class for expanded clones.

cdr3_aa j_call d_call clone_size v_call
SVALSRGSYGYT TRBJ1-2 . . TRBV29-1
ASSPSEVNYGYT TRBJ1-2 . . TRBV18
ASKKGGGVQETQY TRBJ2-5 . . TRBV7-2
ASSEGTDKNTEAF TRBJ1-1 . . TRBV6-4
SAAGFLNSMNTEAF TRBJ1-1 . . TRBV29-1
ASSFNFGGQETQY TRBJ2-5 . . TRBV11-3
ASSSSTEAF TRBJ1-1 . . TRBV5-6
ASSYLGGAGLRSTEAF TRBJ1-1 TRBD1 . TRBV28
SASSRKGWSGSYNEQF TRBJ2-1 TRBD2 . TRBV20-1
ASSVQGLAGNTIY TRBJ1-3 TRBD1 . TRBV2
ASLDRGRWNEQF TRBJ2-1 TRBD1 . TRBV28
ASSSQDRNNEQF TRBJ2-1 . . TRBV11-2
ASSSGQQFPGELF TRBJ2-2 TRBD1 once TRBV7-9
ASSLGPSQETQY TRBJ2-5 . . TRBV5-1
ASSALGSPNTEAF TRBJ1-1 . . TRBV27
ASRGTSGPSTDTQY TRBJ2-3 TRBD2 few TRBV27
ASSAEGPYEQY TRBJ2-7 . . TRBV10-2
ASSGASGAFTGVQY TRBJ2-5 TRBD2 . TRBV11-2
ASSVDAGEETQY TRBJ2-5 . . TRBV9
ASSPQAIVYNEQF TRBJ2-1 . . TRBV28
ASSRNGLYGDYNEQF TRBJ2-1 . . TRBV14
ASSVGGSSGEKLF TRBJ1-4 . . TRBV9
AWSVSDRANTEAF TRBJ1-1 TRBD1 once TRBV30
ASSGAGNSFSYNEQF TRBJ2-1 . . TRBV7-2
ASSSPGRSYEQY TRBJ2-7 . . TRBV6-6
ASSQEGTPDSPLH TRBJ1-6 . . TRBV3-1/TRBV3-2
ASSLWRARNTEAF TRBJ1-1 . . TRBV5-1
ASSEVKGAGEQY TRBJ2-7 TRBD1 . TRBV6-1
ASSSLGRARNSPLH TRBJ1-6 . . TRBV7-2
ASRPGPGNEQF TRBJ2-1 . . TRBV5-1
ASSEFGRGRNEQY TRBJ2-7 . . TRBV25-1
ASSSDRGTRQF TRBJ2-1 TRBD1 . TRBV3-1/TRBV3-2
ASGGPNEQY TRBJ2-7 . . TRBV28
ASSGSAGYEQY TRBJ2-7 . . TRBV5-4
AWIISGRYNEQF TRBJ2-1 TRBD2 . TRBV30
ASSLDGKGYEQY TRBJ2-7 . . TRBV11-2
ASSPSMGRLYEQY TRBJ2-7 . . TRBV14
ASSPAAATGSPLH TRBJ1-6 . once TRBV18
ASSLAANTEAF TRBJ1-1 . once TRBV13
ASLVTGGLTEAF TRBJ1-1 TRBD1 . TRBV6-5
ASRGGEGEKLF TRBJ1-4 . . TRBV4-1
ATSSYRAFSGNTIY TRBJ1-3 . . TRBV15
ASSYSAQAEQF TRBJ2-1 . . TRBV6-6
ASSQVAASGNYNEQF TRBJ2-1 TRBD2 . TRBV4-2
ASTPRVGGGYEQY TRBJ2-7 . . TRBV19
ASYQDRGNIEAF TRBJ1-1 TRBD1 . TRBV18
ASKGRGRDTEAF TRBJ1-1 . . TRBV2
ASSLDNEQF TRBJ2-1 . . TRBV7-9
ASSESRAQETQY TRBJ2-5 . . TRBV2
ASSLDGQNEKLF TRBJ1-4 . . TRBV5-1
ASSFRLQAHIGGNTIY TRBJ1-3 . . TRBV7-8
ASSRRTGDHEQY TRBJ2-7 TRBD1 . TRBV11-3
ASSASSVTSTDTQY TRBJ2-3 . . TRBV28